These T cell receptor beta chains were read from a single sample in a study of beta chain features in type 1 diabetes. Clones were read by immunoSEQ multiplex PCR, and TCRdb kept only the in-frame ones, dropping some. Among 250,000 or so clones listed, about 15% were seen once. The sequencing sample was made of naive CD4+ T cells from blood. The receptors here all came from a man between 25 and 39 years old with type 1 diabetes. Each CDR3 is given with its conserved first and last residue. Each record gives: V gene, D gene, J gene, CDR3 length, clone size, CDR3 DNA, CDR3 protein. The D gene is left open where the match is weak. Size tells how often a clone was seen (once, few, many) or the class of an expanded clone, and some rows leave it out.

v_call: TRBV5-6
d_call: TRBD1
j_call: TRBJ1-5
cdr3_length: 14
clone_size: few
cdr3_nt: TGTGCCAGCAGCTTGGGACAGGGCCCTCAGCCCCAGCATTTT
cdr3_aa: CASSLGQGPQPQHF

v_call: TRBV5-1
d_call: .
j_call: TRBJ1-4
cdr3_length: 15
clone_size: .
cdr3_nt: TGCGCCAGCAGCACAACCGGGACAAGAAATGAAAAACTGTTTTTT
cdr3_aa: CASSTTGTRNEKLFF

v_call: TRBV18
d_call: TRBD2
j_call: TRBJ2-3
cdr3_length: 19
clone_size: few
cdr3_nt: TGTGCCAGCTCACCATCTCCGGGAAGCGGGAGGGCCGGTACGGATACGCAGTATTTT
cdr3_aa: CASSPSPGSGRAGTDTQYF

v_call: TRBV5-4
d_call: TRBD1
j_call: TRBJ2-5
cdr3_length: 15
clone_size: few
cdr3_nt: TGTGCCAGCAGGCGGGACAGGGTGTATGAAGAGACCCAGTACTTC
cdr3_aa: CASRRDRVYEETQYF

v_call: TRBV11-2
d_call: TRBD2
j_call: TRBJ2-7
cdr3_length: 15
clone_size: .
cdr3_nt: TGTGCCAGCAGCTCCTTAGCGGGGGGGCGGTACGAGCAGTACTTC
cdr3_aa: CASSSLAGGRYEQYF

v_call: TRBV5-4
d_call: .
j_call: TRBJ2-7
cdr3_length: 16
clone_size: .
cdr3_nt: TGTGCCAGCAGCCCGTCCGGCGGGACCTCATCCTACGAGCAGTACTTC
cdr3_aa: CASSPSGGTSSYEQYF

v_call: TRBV19
d_call: .
j_call: TRBJ1-2
cdr3_length: 13
clone_size: few
cdr3_nt: TGTGCCAGTAGTCCCGGGACAACCTATGGCTACACCTTC
cdr3_aa: CASSPGTTYGYTF

v_call: TRBV9
d_call: TRBD1
j_call: TRBJ2-1
cdr3_length: 16
clone_size: few
cdr3_nt: TGTGCCAGCAGCGTAGCCCTTGGACAGGGTGAAAATGAGCAGTTCTTC
cdr3_aa: CASSVALGQGENEQFF

v_call: TRBV7-6
d_call: .
j_call: TRBJ2-5
cdr3_length: 15
clone_size: few
cdr3_nt: TGTGCCAGCAGCGGGGGGGGGACAACTCAAGAGACCCAGTACTTC
cdr3_aa: CASSGGGTTQETQYF

v_call: TRBV9
d_call: .
j_call: TRBJ2-7
cdr3_length: 14
clone_size: few
cdr3_nt: TGTGCCAGCAGCGTAGCTCGGGAATCCTACGAGCAGTACTTC
cdr3_aa: CASSVARESYEQYF

v_call: TRBV11-2
d_call: TRBD2
j_call: TRBJ2-5
cdr3_length: 16
clone_size: few
cdr3_nt: TGTGCCAGCAGCCCCTCTAGCGGGGGACGCCAAGAGACCCAGTACTTC
cdr3_aa: CASSPSSGGRQETQYF

v_call: TRBV7-9
d_call: TRBD2
j_call: TRBJ2-1
cdr3_length: 16
clone_size: .
cdr3_nt: TGTGCCAGCAGCTTTCCCCTAGCGGGGGGCGGCAATGAGCAGTTCTTC
cdr3_aa: CASSFPLAGGGNEQFF

v_call: TRBV21-1
d_call: .
j_call: TRBJ2-1
cdr3_length: 16
clone_size: .
cdr3_nt: .
cdr3_aa: CASRSFGSGSTDEQFF

v_call: TRBV7-9
d_call: TRBD1
j_call: TRBJ2-1
cdr3_length: 12
clone_size: .
cdr3_nt: TGTGCCAGCAGCTACCAGGGGGATGAGCAGTTCTTC
cdr3_aa: CASSYQGDEQFF

v_call: TRBV30
d_call: .
j_call: TRBJ2-2
cdr3_length: 13
clone_size: few
cdr3_nt: TGTGCCTGGAGTGTCGGGGGTTCCGGGGAGCTGTTTTTT
cdr3_aa: CAWSVGGSGELFF

v_call: TRBV27
d_call: .
j_call: TRBJ2-7
cdr3_length: 14
clone_size: .
cdr3_nt: TGTGCCAGCAGTTTCGGCGGAGGAGGCTACGAGCAGTACTTC
cdr3_aa: CASSFGGGGYEQYF

v_call: TRBV5-1
d_call: TRBD2
j_call: TRBJ2-1
cdr3_length: 15
clone_size: .
cdr3_nt: TGCGCCAGCAGCTTGGATCTGAGCGGGAGGAACCGGCAGTTCTTC
cdr3_aa: CASSLDLSGRNRQFF

v_call: TRBV5-1
d_call: TRBD1
j_call: TRBJ2-3
cdr3_length: 16
clone_size: .
cdr3_nt: TGCGCCAGCAGCTCTCAGACAGGGGGGAATCCAGATACGCAGTATTTT
cdr3_aa: CASSSQTGGNPDTQYF

v_call: TRBV23-1
d_call: .
j_call: TRBJ2-7
cdr3_length: 17
clone_size: .
cdr3_nt: TGCGCCAGCAGTCACGAGAAGGAGAATGTCTTGCTAGCCGAGCAGTACTTC
cdr3_aa: CASSHEKENVLLAEQYF

v_call: TRBV7-9
d_call: .
j_call: TRBJ2-3
cdr3_length: 15
clone_size: few
cdr3_nt: TGTGCCAGCAGCTTAGTCGGAGTAAGCACAGATACGCAGTATTTT
cdr3_aa: CASSLVGVSTDTQYF

v_call: TRBV7-2
d_call: .
j_call: TRBJ1-3
cdr3_length: 15
clone_size: .
cdr3_nt: TGTGCCAGCAGGATCCAGGCGTATTCGGGAAACACCATATATTTT
cdr3_aa: CASRIQAYSGNTIYF

v_call: TRBV6-8
d_call: TRBD2
j_call: TRBJ2-1
cdr3_length: 16
clone_size: few
cdr3_nt: TGTGCCAGCGGCCAGAGATGGGCGGGGGGCTACAATGAGCAGTTCTTC
cdr3_aa: CASGQRWAGGYNEQFF

v_call: TRBV9
d_call: TRBD1
j_call: TRBJ2-1
cdr3_length: 20
clone_size: .
cdr3_nt: TGTGCCAGCAGCCTCCAATCCGGGACAGGGGGACCGAGCTCCTACAATGAGCAGTTCTTC
cdr3_aa: CASSLQSGTGGPSSYNEQFF

v_call: TRBV27
d_call: TRBD2
j_call: TRBJ2-2
cdr3_length: 15
clone_size: few
cdr3_nt: TGTGCCAGCAGCCAGACTAGCGGGGCAACCGGGGAGCTGTTTTTT
cdr3_aa: CASSQTSGATGELFF

v_call: TRBV29-1
d_call: .
j_call: TRBJ2-5
cdr3_length: 13
clone_size: .
cdr3_nt: TGCAGCGTTGAGGCACCAAGCCAAGAGACCCAGTACTTC
cdr3_aa: CSVEAPSQETQYF

v_call: TRBV7-8
d_call: TRBD1
j_call: TRBJ2-1
cdr3_length: 16
clone_size: .
cdr3_nt: TGTGCCAGCAGCCGACGGCCCCGGGACAGGGACAATGAGCAGTTCTTC
cdr3_aa: CASSRRPRDRDNEQFF

v_call: TRBV11-2
d_call: TRBD2
j_call: TRBJ2-3
cdr3_length: 15
clone_size: few
cdr3_nt: TGTGCCAGCAGCACCCGGTTTAGCGGGAGAAGGACGCAGTATTTT
cdr3_aa: CASSTRFSGRRTQYF

v_call: TRBV6-6
d_call: .
j_call: TRBJ1-2
cdr3_length: 14
clone_size: few
cdr3_nt: TGTGCCAGCAGTGTCGGGGGGGAGGGCTATGGCTACACCTTC
cdr3_aa: CASSVGGEGYGYTF

v_call: TRBV5-1
d_call: TRBD2
j_call: TRBJ2-7
cdr3_length: 15
clone_size: .
cdr3_nt: TGCGCCAGCAGCTCTTTAGCGGGAGGGCCTAACGAGCAGTACTTC
cdr3_aa: CASSSLAGGPNEQYF

v_call: TRBV6-5
d_call: .
j_call: TRBJ2-1
cdr3_length: 12
clone_size: few
cdr3_nt: TGTGCCAGCAGCCGGACAGATAATGAGCAGTTCTTC
cdr3_aa: CASSRTDNEQFF

v_call: TRBV11-2
d_call: .
j_call: TRBJ2-5
cdr3_length: 13
clone_size: few
cdr3_nt: TGTGCCAGCAGCTTTACAGGAAAAGAGACCCAGTACTTC
cdr3_aa: CASSFTGKETQYF

v_call: TRBV15
d_call: .
j_call: TRBJ2-7
cdr3_length: 15
clone_size: .
cdr3_nt: TGTGCCACCAGCAGAGATGCTGGGGGGTCCTACGAGCAGTACTTC
cdr3_aa: CATSRDAGGSYEQYF

v_call: TRBV6-5
d_call: TRBD1
j_call: TRBJ1-2
cdr3_length: 13
clone_size: .
cdr3_nt: TGTGCCAGCCTCGACAGGGACTTTTATGGCTACACCTTC
cdr3_aa: CASLDRDFYGYTF

v_call: TRBV18
d_call: .
j_call: TRBJ2-1
cdr3_length: 14
clone_size: few
cdr3_nt: TGTGCCAGCTCACGTGCCCTACCCGCCACGGAGCAGTTCTTC
cdr3_aa: CASSRALPATEQFF

v_call: TRBV29-1
d_call: TRBD1
j_call: TRBJ2-7
cdr3_length: 12
clone_size: .
cdr3_nt: TGCAGCGCCGAGGGGGCTTCCTACGAGCAGTACTTC
cdr3_aa: CSAEGASYEQYF

v_call: TRBV4-1
d_call: TRBD1
j_call: TRBJ1-5
cdr3_length: 14
clone_size: few
cdr3_nt: TGCGCCAGCAGCCAAGTTACAGGGGGTCAGCCCCAGCATTTT
cdr3_aa: CASSQVTGGQPQHF

v_call: TRBV25-1
d_call: TRBD1
j_call: TRBJ2-3
cdr3_length: 14
clone_size: few
cdr3_nt: TGTGCCAGCAGTGATACAGGGGGCACAGATACGCAGTATTTT
cdr3_aa: CASSDTGGTDTQYF

v_call: TRBV9
d_call: TRBD1
j_call: TRBJ2-1
cdr3_length: 15
clone_size: .
cdr3_nt: TGTGCCAGCAGCGTAGGAGGGGGCGACAACAATGAGCAGTTCTTC
cdr3_aa: CASSVGGGDNNEQFF

v_call: TRBV7-9
d_call: .
j_call: TRBJ2-7
cdr3_length: 15
clone_size: .
cdr3_nt: TGTGCCAGCAGCCAGGGGCCAGGGAAAGGCTACGAGCAGTACTTC
cdr3_aa: CASSQGPGKGYEQYF

v_call: TRBV29-1
d_call: .
j_call: TRBJ2-5
cdr3_length: 10
clone_size: .
cdr3_nt: TGCAGCGTTCTAACCCAAACCCAGTACTTC
cdr3_aa: CSVLTQTQYF

v_call: TRBV7-9
d_call: TRBD2
j_call: TRBJ2-1
cdr3_length: 15
clone_size: .
cdr3_nt: TGTGCCAGCAGCTTAGGGCTAGCGGGAGCGGGTGAGCAGTTCTTC
cdr3_aa: CASSLGLAGAGEQFF

v_call: TRBV10-3
d_call: .
j_call: TRBJ2-7
cdr3_length: 13
clone_size: few
cdr3_nt: TGTGCCACAGGTGGGGCTAGCTCCTACGAGCAGTACTTC
cdr3_aa: CATGGASSYEQYF

v_call: TRBV25-1
d_call: TRBD1
j_call: TRBJ1-5
cdr3_length: 16
clone_size: .
cdr3_nt: TGTGCCAGCAGTATACAGGGGGCTTGTAGCAATCAGCCCCAGCATTTT
cdr3_aa: CASSIQGACSNQPQHF

v_call: TRBV10-3
d_call: TRBD1
j_call: TRBJ1-1
cdr3_length: 12
clone_size: .
cdr3_nt: TGTGCCGTCCGGACAGGGGAGACTGAAGCTTTCTTT
cdr3_aa: CAVRTGETEAFF

v_call: TRBV5-1
d_call: .
j_call: TRBJ2-3
cdr3_length: 13
clone_size: few
cdr3_nt: TGCGCCAGCAGCTCTTACCTAGCGGATACGCAGTATTTT
cdr3_aa: CASSSYLADTQYF

v_call: TRBV20-1
d_call: TRBD1
j_call: TRBJ1-2
cdr3_length: 11
clone_size: .
cdr3_nt: TGCAGTGCTAGTGGGACAGCGGGCTACACCTTC
cdr3_aa: CSASGTAGYTF

v_call: TRBV6-1
d_call: .
j_call: TRBJ2-5
cdr3_length: 15
clone_size: .
cdr3_nt: TGTGCCAGCAGTGAGATACAGGGTCGAAGAGAGACCCAGTACTTC
cdr3_aa: CASSEIQGRRETQYF

v_call: TRBV5-1
d_call: .
j_call: TRBJ1-6
cdr3_length: 18
clone_size: .
cdr3_nt: TGCGCCAGCAGCTTGATGGGCCACTCGGGACACTATAATTCACCCCTCCACTTT
cdr3_aa: CASSLMGHSGHYNSPLHF

v_call: TRBV7-9
d_call: TRBD1
j_call: TRBJ1-1
cdr3_length: 15
clone_size: few
cdr3_nt: TGTGCCAGCAGCCTGACGACAGGGGGCAGGCCTGAAGCTTTCTTT
cdr3_aa: CASSLTTGGRPEAFF

v_call: TRBV28
d_call: TRBD1
j_call: TRBJ2-7
cdr3_length: 14
clone_size: .
cdr3_nt: TGTGCCACCGAACCGGGACAGGGGTCCCACGAGCAGTACTTC
cdr3_aa: CATEPGQGSHEQYF

v_call: TRBV30
d_call: .
j_call: TRBJ2-5
cdr3_length: 12
clone_size: .
cdr3_nt: TGTGCCTACCGCACCCCCGGCGGGACCCAGTACTTC
cdr3_aa: CAYRTPGGTQYF

v_call: TRBV2
d_call: .
j_call: TRBJ1-1
cdr3_length: 15
clone_size: .
cdr3_nt: TGTGCCAGCAGTATTGCCGGGACATTGAACACTGAAGCTTTCTTT
cdr3_aa: CASSIAGTLNTEAFF

v_call: TRBV7-7
d_call: TRBD2
j_call: TRBJ2-1
cdr3_length: 15
clone_size: .
cdr3_nt: TGTGCTAGCAGTCCGGGAGCGGGGGGTTACAATGAGCAGTTCTTC
cdr3_aa: CASSPGAGGYNEQFF